This paragraph covers one TCR beta chain sequence. Its cognate antigen is unknown. Deep level was the assay's run setting. Sequenced by immunoSEQ multiplex PCR; TCRdb stores in-frame clones only, minus some. The repertoire includes around 1.9 million clones, 93% of them detected once, and about 1.6% sits in the top ten. The sample originates from a study of shared clonotypes between healthy human individuals. Germline loops: CDR1 PRHDT, CDR2 FYEKMQ (reference sequence). The CDR3 length is 16 residues. The V gene lost 3 bases and the J gene lost 4 bases, with 16 bases spanning the gap. Positive CCR7 selection of CD45RO-negative cells yielded the naive CD8 cells, and terminally differentiated effector memory CD45RA+ cells were excluded. Study-wide results and caveats: Generally, estimated richness proved larger in naive subsets than it did in memory subsets. An expected dependence of interdonor clonotype sharing on sequencing depth was noted. Sharing across four donors was highest in naive CD4 (roughly 5%) and lowest in memory CD8 (0.4%).

This chain uses TRBV13 with TRBJ2-4; D unclear. The sequencing input was naive CD8+ T cells from PBMCs. The receptor was isolated from a man younger than 35 in good health. Some clones in this sample may be carry-over from other donors' samples. CDR3 region: CASSFWEGWPKNIQYF. The DNA of the CDR3 is TGTGCCAGCAGCTTCTGGGAAGGCTGGCCTAAAAACATTCAGTACTTC.